This T cell receptor (beta chain) was captured by sequencing in a study of blood T cell repertoires in COVID-19. Method: immunoSEQ multiplex PCR; TCRdb's copy keeps in-frame clones and lacks some. Of 110,000 or so clones listed, more than 80% are singletons. The CDR3 totals 19 residues. Germline lookup yields CDR1 MNHEY and CDR2 SVGEGT. V gave up 2 bases and J gave up 0 bases, with 20 bases separating them. This clone was observed a handful of times. The chain is built from TRBV6-2 or TRBV6-3 and TRBJ1-5, with D possibly being TRBD1 (5 bases). The clonotype originates from a woman aged 60 to 75 with COVID-19, enrolled during active disease. The sample taken for sequencing was peripheral blood. CDR3 bases: TGTGCCAGCAGTTACAGGCTGGACACTGGGTATGTTAGCAATCAGCCCCAGCATTTT. Its translation: CASSYRLDTGYVSNQPQHF.